One and the same sample provided the 23 T cell receptor beta chains below, sequenced in a study of T-cell memory formation after mild COVID-19. Using its own MiXCR run on the 5' RACE reads, TCRdb lists one record per CDR3 protein. The data show about 240,000 distinct CDR3 sequences, approximately 10% seen once. The sequenced material came from PBMCs or a T cell subset sorted from them (not recorded which). The receptor set was obtained from a man younger than 35 who had mild COVID-19 (a few samples of this study predate the infection). Cell type and time point are not known.

The chain uses TRBV20-1 and TRBJ2-7, with D unresolved. Germline V gene lookup returns CDR1 DFQATT and CDR2 SNEGSKA (reference sequence). V dropped 6 bases and J dropped 1 base, with 7 bases sitting between them. The CDR3 is 11 residues long. The CDR3 protein is CSAQSSYEQYV. CDR3 bases: TGCAGTGCCCAGTCTTCCTACGAGCAGTACGTC.

V is TRBV20-1 and J is TRBJ2-3; D possibly uses TRBD1 or TRBD2 (5 bases each). V lost 7 bases to trimming and J lost 6 bases, with 11 bases between them. CDR1 is DFQATT and CDR2 is SNEGSKA in the germline V gene (reference sequence). This CDR3 is 11 amino acids long. The CDR3 loop reads CSGDGYDTQYF. As DNA, the CDR3 is TGCAGTGGGGACGGTTATGATACGCAGTATTTT.

The genes are TRBV6-4 and TRBJ2-4, with D possibly matching TRBD1 (6 bases). The ends were cut back, 9 bases at V and 0 bases at J, with 9 bases in the middle. Per the germline V gene, CDR1 is MRHNA and CDR2 is SNTAGT. The CDR3 contains 13 residues. This chain's CDR3 is CARIQGAKNIQYF. Written as DNA, the CDR3 is TGTGCCAGGATACAGGGAGCCAAAAACATTCAGTACTTC.

This clonotype has a handful of counts. The chain carries TRBV5-1 and TRBJ2-1; 7 nucleotides align to TRBD1. From germline, CDR1 is SGHRS and CDR2 YFSETQ. The CDR3 covers 15 residues. Germline trimming cut 4 bases from V and 6 bases from J; bases unmatched to any gene: 10. The CDR3 spells CASSPTGQGPNEQFF. In nucleotides, the CDR3 is TGCGCCAGCAGCCCGACAGGGCAAGGGCCCAATGAGCAGTTCTTC. Together with reference TRBV5-1 and TRBJ2-1, the CDR3 gives the full variable domain: KAGVTQTPRYLIKTRGQQVTLSCSPISGHRSVSWYQQTPGQGLQFLFEYFSETQRNKGNFPGRFSGRQFSNSRSEMNVSTLELGDSALYLCASSPTGQGPNEQFFGPGTRLTVL.

This chain links TRBV7-2 with TRBJ2-7; TRBD1 matches at 7 bases. Per germline, CDR1 SGHTA and CDR2 FQGNSA. CDR3 length: 14 residues. V dropped 5 bases and J dropped 2; count of bases not matched to a gene: 6. The CDR3 region has the DNA TGTGCCAGCAGCCTATGGGACAGCGCCTACGAGCAGTACTTC. Translating gives CASSLWDSAYEQYF. The whole variable domain, remainder taken from reference TRBV7-2 and TRBJ2-7, is GAGVSQSPSNKVTEKGKDVELRCDPISGHTALYWYRQSLGQGLEFLIYFQGNSAPDKSGLPSDRFSAERTGGSVSTLTIQRTQQEDSAVYLCASSLWDSAYEQYFGPGTRLTVT.

This clonotype turned up a few times. This sequence joins TRBV6-2 or TRBV6-3 and TRBJ1-5; D unclear. Trimming pared 7 bases from V and 7 bases from J, leaving 17 bases between. Per germline, CDR1 MNHEY and CDR2 SVGEGT. The CDR3 extends over 14 amino acids. The chain's CDR3 is CASTTVPFSQPQHF. DNA of the CDR3: TGTGCCAGCACCACGGTCCCGTTTTCGCAGCCCCAGCATTTT.

The sample holds a few counts of this clonotype. The rearrangement joins TRBV4-1 to TRBJ2-4; D gene unclear. The CDR3 extends over 19 amino acids. Germline V lookup: CDR1 MGHRA, CDR2 YSYEKL. V lost 5 bases and J lost 0, with 23 bases in between. The DNA for the CDR3 is TGCGCCAGCAGCAGCTTTTCGCAAGGCTTTAACCTAGCCAAAAACATTCAGTACTTC. Its protein is CASSSFSQGFNLAKNIQYF.

This clonotype appeared a few times. This rearrangement joins TRBV12-3 or TRBV12-4 to TRBJ1-4, with 9 bases fitting TRBD1. The CDR3 consists of 14 residues. V dropped 4 bases and J dropped 10; count of bases not matched to a gene: 7. The CDR3 region has the DNA TGTGCCAGCAGTTCGGGACAGGGACTTGTAAAACTGTTTTTT. Translating gives CASSSGQGLVKLFF.

This clonotype was recorded a few times. The chain carries TRBV7-9 and TRBJ2-7; D is undetermined. This CDR3 region has 12 residues. CDR1 and CDR2 from the germline V gene are SEHNR and FQNEAQ (reference sequence). V gave up 3 bases and J gave up 6 bases, with 9 bases separating them. The CDR3 DNA follows: TGTGCCAGCAGCTTCGGTGCATCCGAGCAGTACGTC. It is translated as CASSFGASEQYV.

The rearrangement links TRBV4-1 to TRBJ1-2; D unresolved. This CDR3 spans 14 amino acids. Trimming shortened V by 0 bases and J by 2 bases, and 7 bases separated the two germline ends. Per germline, CDR1 MGHRA and CDR2 YSYEKL. The CDR3 nucleotides read TGCGCCAGCAGCCAAGACGGCTTCAACTATGGCTACACCTTC. Translation: CASSQDGFNYGYTF.

There are a few counts of this clonotype. This chain links TRBV4-3 with TRBJ2-2, with D possibly TRBD1 on 5 matching bases. This CDR3 contains 15 residues. The V end was cut by 1 base, the J end by 2 bases, with 8 bases between. CDR1 is LGHNA, CDR2 YSLEER, per germline. The CDR3 here is CASSQVRVNTGELFF. The CDR3 DNA follows: TGCGCCAGCAGCCAAGTCAGGGTCAACACCGGGGAGCTGTTTTTT.

This clonotype has a count of ten or more. CDR3 coding DNA: TGTGCCACCCGAAGGAGAGGGGGCATCCCAGATACGCAGTATTTT. Its protein is CATRRRGGIPDTQYF. The V call is TRBV6-5, the J call TRBJ2-3; 7 nucleotides align to TRBD1. V trimming: 10 bases; J trimming: 4 bases; junction bases outside the gene matches: 14. The CDR3 totals 15 residues. Germline lookup yields CDR1 MNHEY and CDR2 SVGAGI.

The chain is built from TRBV20-1 and TRBJ2-1; 7 bases agree with TRBD2. CDR3 length equals 13 residues. Germline V lookup: CDR1 DFQATT, CDR2 SNEGSKA (reference sequence). Trimming at V came to 3 bases and at J to 9 bases, leaving 8 bases not matched to a gene. Here the CDR3 DNA reads TGCAGTGCTAGCGGGGGGAGGTCTTTTGAGCAGTTCTTC. Residues: CSASGGRSFEQFF.

CDR3 loop: CASSSSGTSGTDTQYF. The CDR3 coding sequence is TGTGCCAGCAGCTCATCCGGGACTAGCGGCACAGATACGCAGTATTTT. J is TRBJ2-3 and V is TRBV11-2; TRBD2 matches 10 bases. The CDR3 covers 16 residues. J lost 1 base, V lost 4 bases, and 5 bases had no gene match. The V gene's germline CDR1 is SGHAT and CDR2 FQNNGV. The variable domain in full, completed from reference TRBV11-2 and TRBJ2-3, reads EAGVAQSPRYKIIEKRQSVAFWCNPISGHATLYWYQQILGQGPKLLIQFQNNGVVDDSQLPKDRFSAERLKGVDSTLKIQPAKLEDSAVYLCASSSSGTSGTDTQYFGPGTRLTVL.

This clonotype was seen a handful of times. This chain connects TRBV29-1 to TRBJ2-2; D unresolved. The CDR3 sequence is 15 residues long. CDR1 and CDR2 (germline): SQVTM, ANQGSEA. Trimming pared 4 bases from V and 5 bases from J, leaving 17 bases between. The chain's CDR3 is CSVVIGIRETGELFF. The CDR3 DNA is TGCAGCGTTGTCATAGGGATTCGAGAAACCGGGGAGCTGTTTTTT.

This clonotype was picked up a small number of times. The chain has TRBV20-1 and TRBJ2-1, with D unresolved. CDR1 DFQATT and CDR2 SNEGSKA come from the germline V gene (reference sequence). V was shortened by 3 bases and J by 8 bases, with 14 bases between the two germline ends. CDR3 length equals 13 residues. CDR3 in DNA: TGCAGTGCTAGCTTGCTCCACAGCGATGAGCAGTTCTTC. The encoded protein is CSASLLHSDEQFF.

The sample holds many counts of this clonotype. The chain combines TRBV7-8 with TRBJ2-3; 9 bases map to TRBD2. Germline V gene data show CDR1 as SGHVS and CDR2 as FQNEAQ. The J segment lost 9 bases and the V segment lost 0 bases, leaving 10 bases of the junction unmatched. The CDR3 is 16 amino acids. The CDR3 DNA sequence: TGTGCCAGCAGCTTAGCGCGGGGGGGAGGCCGAAGGACGCAGTATTTT. Translating gives CASSLARGGGRRTQYF.

This chain links TRBV5-1 with TRBJ2-5, with D perhaps TRBD1 (5 bases). The CDR3 sequence is 15 residues long. Looked up from germline, CDR1 is SGHRS and CDR2 is YFSETQ. Trimming pared 4 bases from V and 4 bases from J, leaving 17 bases between. The CDR3 nucleotides are TGCGCCAGCAGCCGAACCAGGGTAGAGGTAGAGACCCAGTACTTC. Translating gives CASSRTRVEVETQYF.

V usage is TRBV20-1 and J usage is TRBJ1-5; D not certain. The CDR3 consists of 13 residues. V lost 5 bases and J 3 bases, leaving 11 bases between the germline ends. CDR1 and CDR2 from the germline V gene are DFQATT and SNEGSKA (reference sequence). The CDR3 nucleotides read TGCAGTGCTTTCCCCGAGACCAATCAGCCCCAGCATTTT. Residues: CSAFPETNQPQHF.

This clonotype was observed many times. The V gene is TRBV5-4, the J gene TRBJ2-1; no definite D call. Between the trimmed V and J ends, which lost 0 bases and 7 bases, there was a span of 20 bases. CDR3 size: 17 residues. In germline, CDR1 is SGHNT, CDR2 YYREEE (reference sequence). As DNA, the CDR3 is TGTGCCAGCAGCTTGGGAAAATGGGTGCGAATACAGAATGAGCAGTTCTTC. It is translated as CASSLGKWVRIQNEQFF.

In its sample, this clonotype was seen a few times. J is TRBJ1-6 and V is TRBV9; D is possibly TRBD1 (5 bases). CDR3 length: 14 amino acids. Germline V lookup: CDR1 SGDLS, CDR2 YYNGEE. V lost 6 bases and J 11 bases, leaving 18 bases between the germline ends. The CDR3 sequence is CASTRDGGLAPLHF. CDR3 sequence (DNA): TGTGCCAGCACCCGGGACGGGGGTCTCGCACCCCTCCACTTT. Filled out from reference TRBV9 and TRBJ1-6, the complete variable domain reads DSGVTQTPKHLITATGQRVTLRCSPRSGDLSVYWYQQSLDQGLQFLIQYYNGEERAKGNILERFSAQQFPDLHSELNLSSLELGDSALYFCASTRDGGLAPLHFGNGTRLTVT.

This chain links TRBV12-3 or TRBV12-4 with TRBJ2-1, with a possible D match to TRBD2 (6 bases). CDR3 length equals 15 residues. With 3 bases removed from V and 8 bases from J, the gap between germline ends came to 17 bases. The CDR3 nucleotides read TGTGCCAGCAGTTTGGGGGGAGATGGAATGGATGAGCAGTTCTTC. Translating gives CASSLGGDGMDEQFF.

This clonotype was observed a handful of times. V is TRBV7-9 and J is TRBJ1-2; tentative D call: TRBD1 (5 bases). The CDR3 is 14 residues long. V gave up 1 base and J gave up 4 bases, with 10 bases separating them. Germline V gene data show CDR1 as SEHNR and CDR2 as FQNEAQ (reference sequence). The CDR3 sequence: CASSLESGGYGYTF. The CDR3 nucleotides are TGTGCCAGCAGCTTAGAATCCGGGGGCTATGGCTACACCTTC.